This TCR beta chain was sequenced during a study of response to subunit inactivated influenza vaccine. Study conclusions and caveats: T cells newly recruited by each seasonal influenza vaccination are few, the authors suggested.

Ten or more counts support this clonotype. Antigen specificity is unknown. Trimming cost V 5 bases and J 1 base, with 14 bases left between them. The CDR3 extends over 15 amino acids. TCRdb ran MiXCR on the RT-PCR reads and lists one entry per CDR3 protein. The sample contains about 190,000 distinct CDR3 sequences, 14% of which appear only once. This sequence was found in a man aged 45-65 years who received an inactivated influenza vaccine. This material consisted of CD8+ T cells sorted from PBMCs, taken 5 days after vaccination. The rearrangement uses TRBV12-3 or TRBV12-4 and TRBJ2-5; D assignment may be TRBD1 or TRBD2 (5 bases each). CDR3 in DNA: TGTGCCAGCAGTCCCTTGAGAGGGACCCAAGAGACCCAGTACTTC. It codes for CASSPLRGTQETQYF.